The rows below give T cell receptor beta chains drawn from one sample of a study of PD-1 blockade in classical Hodgkin lymphoma. Sequenced by immunoSEQ multiplex PCR; TCRdb stores in-frame clones only, minus some. The profile shows over 25,000 clones, approximately 82% of them singletons. The specimen comprised peripheral blood mononuclear cells (PBMCs), sampled before the second cycle of nivolumab. The receptors shown here come from a human donor with classical Hodgkin lymphoma. CDR3s include the opening cysteine and the closing phenylalanine or tryptophan. A D gene is named only where the DNA matches it firmly. Part of the rows lack a size; the others show once, few, many or a class for expanded clones.

TRBV27	NA	NA	TRBJ2-2	TGTGCCAGCAGATCCCGCCGGGGACCAAACACCGGGGAGCTGTTTTTT	CASRSRRGPNTGELFF
TRBV7-2	NA	NA	TRBJ2-4	TGTGCCAGCAGCTTAGTAGTCTCCAAAAACATTCAGTACTTC	CASSLVVSKNIQYF
TRBV28	NA	few	TRBJ1-5	TGTGCCAGCAGTTTATGGGGGACCAATCAGCCCCAGCATTTT	CASSLWGTNQPQHF
TRBV27	TRBD2	NA	TRBJ2-1	TGTGCCAGCAGATCGGGGACTAGTTGGGACAATGAGCAGTTCTTC	CASRSGTSWDNEQFF
TRBV4-1	NA	NA	TRBJ2-2	TGCGCCAGCAGCCTCTCCGACACGAACACCGGGGAGCTGTTTTTT	CASSLSDTNTGELFF
TRBV7-6	NA	NA	TRBJ2-1	TGTGCCAGCAGCTTACGTCCCAAGAGCTCCTACAATGAGCAGTTCTTC	CASSLRPKSSYNEQFF
TRBV7-3	NA	NA	TRBJ2-6	TGTGCCAGCAGCTCCTCGAGCGGTTGGACCAACGTCCTGACTTTC	CASSSSSGWTNVLTF
TRBV6-6	NA	once	TRBJ2-7	TGTGCCAGCAAAAACGGCCAATACGAGCAGTACTTC	CASKNGQYEQYF
TRBV6-5	NA	NA	TRBJ1-4	TGTGCCAGCAGTTACGGGCGATTTAATGAAAAACTGTTTTTT	CASSYGRFNEKLFF
TRBV18	TRBD1	NA	TRBJ1-2	TGTGCCAGCTCATACGGACAGGGTTTCTATGGCTACACCTTC	CASSYGQGFYGYTF
TRBV5-6	TRBD1	NA	TRBJ2-7	TGTGCCAGCAGCTTGATGGGACAGGGCGACGAGCAGTACTTC	CASSLMGQGDEQYF
TRBV7-2	TRBD1	NA	TRBJ2-7	TGTGCCAGCACCACCTTGACAGGGCTACCCACCTACGAGCAGTACTTC	CASTTLTGLPTYEQYF
TRBV28	TRBD1	NA	TRBJ1-5	TGTGCCAGCCGCACTGGGACAGGTGCTAGCAATCAGCCCCAGCATTTT	CASRTGTGASNQPQHF